A selection of T cell receptor beta chains follows, all from one sample in a study of cytomegalovirus exposure and HLA in healthy donors. The method was immunoSEQ multiplex PCR; TCRdb's version includes in-frame clones alone and lacks a portion of them. The sample has some 72,000 clones, about 96% seen once. Sequencing was carried out using PBMCs. The receptors were sampled from a man aged 18 to 30 in good health and CMV-seropositive. Both conserved end residues are part of each CDR3. The size entry is marked missing in some rows and otherwise reads once, few, many or a size class.

>-|TRBV10-1|TRBJ1-1
CASSEIQGPNTEAFF
>-|TRBV5-1|TRBJ2-1
CASSANTGGGNEQFF
>-|TRBV6-4|TRBJ2-1
CASSDIAGDEQFF
>-|TRBV14|TRBJ1-1
CASSQNRGTEAFF
>-|TRBV30|TRBJ1-1
CAWSVQGKDTEAFF
>once|TRBV19|TRBJ1-5
CASSMVARLNQPQHF
>once|TRBV18|TRBJ1-1
CASSRQGANTEAFF
>-|TRBV27|TRBJ2-7
CASSRAPAYSSYEQYF
>-|TRBV28|TRBJ2-7
CASSLGHREVEQYF
>few|TRBV6-4|TRBJ2-2
CASSDTTRNTGELFF
>-|TRBV19|TRBJ1-2
CASSRTETYGYTF
>-|TRBV7-9|TRBJ1-2
CASSSIPGQGTGSSYGYTF
>-|TRBV18|TRBJ2-7
CASSPVRDEQYF
>-|TRBV27|TRBJ1-4
CASSPRVPATNEKLFF
>-|TRBV6-1|TRBJ2-3
CASIVGGRSTDTQYF
>-|TRBV4-2|TRBJ2-3
CASSQDRGEGADTQYF
>-|TRBV10-3|TRBJ1-1
CAISAGGLTEAFF
>-|TRBV9|TRBJ1-3
CASSVTTGNRNTIYF
>-|TRBV5-1|TRBJ1-1
CASSLAPDRKNTEAFF
>-|TRBV5-4|TRBJ2-7
CASSADAGAGREQYF
>-|TRBV30|TRBJ1-3
CAQGGGLNTIYF
>once|TRBV7-9|TRBJ1-4
CASSRRGGATNEKLFF
>-|TRBV6-1|TRBJ1-2
CASSGGQGISGYTF
>-|TRBV5-6|TRBJ1-2
CASSPGVSGYTF
>-|TRBV11-2|TRBJ2-3
CASVSGQGRVTDTQYF
>-|TRBV9|TRBJ2-2
CASSTQGAQGGELFF
>-|TRBV9|TRBJ1-1
CASSGGGYTEAFF
>-|TRBV28|TRBJ2-7
CASSLRDIIIYEQYF
>-|TRBV9|TRBJ2-1
CASSVVVGASNEQFF
>-|TRBV7-9|TRBJ2-3
CASSLVRQRVGPSTDTQYF
>-|TRBV6-5|TRBJ2-5
CASKPDRVGVQTQYF
>-|TRBV5-1|TRBJ1-5
CASSLGGYQPQHF